A single sample is the source of the 30 T cell receptor beta chains below, sequenced in a study of low-dose radiotherapy and immunotherapy resistance in tumors. The time point was: before trial treatment. Alpha- and beta-chain coverage of first-strand cDNA came from TRAV- and TRBV-specific primers. With a V-primer adapter and a constant-region primer, TCRs were amplified for 20 to 25 PCR cycles. TCRdb reprocessed the reads via MiXCR and lists one record per CDR3 protein. The sample holds 100,000 or so distinct CDR3 sequences, 8% to 10% seen once. The sequences come from PBMCs, collected before treatment. The receptors stem from a male donor with prostate cancer.

There are many counts of this clonotype. This sequence joins TRBV20-1 and TRBJ2-5, with 8 bases identical to TRBD1. The CDR3 runs 15 residues. Per germline, CDR1 DFQATT and CDR2 SNEGSKA (reference sequence). V shed 3 bases, J shed 4 bases, and the junction held 10 bases outside the gene matches. The CDR3 is CSARGGTGYGETQYF. CDR3 nucleotide sequence: TGCAGTGCTAGGGGCGGGACAGGCTATGGAGAGACCCAGTACTTC.

This clonotype has at least ten counts. This rearrangement joins TRBV25-1 to TRBJ2-1; 10 bases are a match to TRBD1. The germline V gene encodes CDR1 MGHDK and CDR2 SYGVNS. V lost 0 bases and J lost 8; bases outside the gene matches: 1. The CDR3 is made up of 14 amino acids. DNA for the CDR3: TGTGCCAGCAGTGAATACGGGACAGGGGATGAGCAGTTCTTC. It translates to CASSEYGTGDEQFF.

This clonotype occurred many times. The rearrangement uses TRBV6-5 and TRBJ2-5; no definite D call. Looked up from germline, CDR1 is MNHEY and CDR2 is SVGAGI. V was trimmed by 0 bases and J by 4 bases, leaving 12 bases between them. The CDR3 is 15 residues long. The CDR3 loop reads CASSYSGSPRETQYF. As DNA, the CDR3 is TGTGCCAGCAGTTACTCGGGCAGTCCAAGAGAGACCCAGTACTTC.

This clonotype was recorded at least ten times. The chain couples TRBV7-2 to TRBJ2-3; D possibly corresponds to TRBD1 (5 bases). V lost 3 bases to trimming and J lost 2 bases, with 9 bases between them. This CDR3 has 14 residues. Germline V gene sequence: CDR1 SGHTA, CDR2 FQGNSA. This CDR3 is CASSFGAATDTQYF. CDR3 coding DNA: TGTGCCAGCAGCTTTGGGGCTGCCACAGATACGCAGTATTTT. The whole variable domain, filled in from reference TRBV7-2 and TRBJ2-3, reads GAGVSQSPSNKVTEKGKDVELRCDPISGHTALYWYRQSLGQGLEFLIYFQGNSAPDKSGLPSDRFSAERTGGSVSTLTIQRTQQEDSAVYLCASSFGAATDTQYFGPGTRLTVL.

This clonotype is a singleton in its sample. A read error likely explains this, since a far larger clone differs by one base. V usage is TRBV12-3 or TRBV12-4 and J usage is TRBJ2-7, with D possibly being TRBD1 (6 bases). V lost 7 bases and J lost 7, with 23 bases in between. CDR3 size: 15 residues. In nucleotides, the CDR3 is TGTGCCAGCAACTCAGGGGCTGGGACCTACAATGAGCAGTACTTC. It codes for CASNSGAGTYNEQYF.

This clonotype was found many times. The chain combines TRBV12-3 or TRBV12-4 with TRBJ1-1; D gene ambiguous. This CDR3 contains 13 residues. The ends were cut back, 3 bases at V and 1 base at J, with 6 bases in the middle. The DNA for the CDR3 is TGTGCCAGCAGTTTGACGGCGAACACTGAAGCTTTCTTT. It is translated as CASSLTANTEAFF.

This clonotype was seen ten or more times. The CDR3 reads CAWSGSGEQYF. CDR3 bases: TGTGCCTGGTCCGGTTCAGGCGAGCAGTACTTC. The chain carries TRBV30 and TRBJ2-7; D gene ambiguous. Between the trimmed V and J ends, which lost 5 bases and 6 bases, there was a span of 11 bases. The CDR3 has 11 amino acids. Per the germline V gene, CDR1 is GTSNPN and CDR2 is SVGIG (reference sequence).

This clonotype was seen many times. The rearrangement joins TRBV6-2 or TRBV6-3 to TRBJ2-7; TRBD1 or TRBD2 may be the D gene (5 bases each). The germline CDR1 and CDR2 sequences are MNHEY and SVGEGT. V lost 7 bases and J lost 0, with 16 bases in between. There are 15 residues in the CDR3. CDR3 bases: TGTGCCAGCAAACGGGACGGCATGAGCTCCTACGAGCAGTACTTC. This encodes CASKRDGMSSYEQYF.

As to this clonotype: It is unclear where the CDR3 begins or ends on the DNA, so no DNA is shown, and the CDR3 is as TCRdb lists it. The CDR3 region is CASSFYICSALIGTGNNEQFF. This chain uses TRBV5-6 with TRBJ2-1; the table's D call of TRBD1 was not tested on the DNA. The CDR3 contains 21 residues when both ends are counted. CDR1 SGHDT and CDR2 YYEEEE come from the germline V gene.

This clonotype was counted many times. The chain links TRBV6-2 or TRBV6-3 to TRBJ1-1; no definite D call. CDR1 is MNHEY, CDR2 SVGEGT, per germline. The CDR3 runs 14 residues. Trimming cost V 5 bases and J 1 base, with 11 bases left between them. The chain's CDR3 is CASSRANQNTEAFF. The CDR3 DNA reads as TGTGCCAGCAGTCGAGCCAACCAGAACACTGAAGCTTTCTTT.

This clonotype was seen at least ten times. The V gene is TRBV29-1, the J gene TRBJ1-1, with TRBD1 identical over 10 bases. The V and J ends lost 7 bases and 1 base, in that order; junction bases with no gene match: 6. From germline, CDR1 is SQVTM and CDR2 ANQGSEA. The CDR3 covers 14 residues. The CDR3 DNA reads TGCAGCGGTATGAGACAGGGGGCGAACACTGAAGCTTTCTTT. It specifies CSGMRQGANTEAFF.

Many counts were recorded for this clonotype. The chain uses TRBV12-3 or TRBV12-4 and TRBJ2-5; 8 nucleotides align to TRBD2. The CDR3 extends over 14 amino acids. J lost 1 base, V lost 8 bases, and 6 bases had no gene match. The CDR3 loop is CASSHREGQETQYF. CDR3 coding DNA: TGTGCCAGCTCCCACCGGGAGGGCCAAGAGACCCAGTACTTC.

This clonotype was picked up many times. The rearrangement joins TRBV4-1 to TRBJ1-4; TRBD1 matches 8 bases. The CDR3 runs to 17 residues. Germline V gene data show CDR1 as MGHRA and CDR2 as YSYEKL. Germline trimming cut 2 bases from V and 3 bases from J; bases unmatched to any gene: 8. The CDR3 nucleotides read TGCGCCAGCAGCCAACCTCCGGGACAGGCCCCTAATGAAAAACTGTTTTTT. It encodes CASSQPPGQAPNEKLFF.

This clonotype appeared many times. The chain is built from TRBV28 and TRBJ1-4, with TRBD1 identical over 10 bases. CDR3 length: 14 amino acids. V trimming: 6 bases; J trimming: 8 bases; junction bases outside the gene matches: 6. CDR1 and CDR2 from the germline V gene are MDHEN and SYDVKM. CDR3 sequence reads: CASSRTGGEEKLFF. The CDR3 DNA follows: TGTGCCAGCAGCCGGACAGGGGGAGAGGAAAAACTGTTTTTT.

In this sample, this clonotype turned up many times. This chain links TRBV29-1 with TRBJ2-2, with a weak D call TRBD1 (5 bases). The CDR3 runs 13 residues. CDR1 SQVTM and CDR2 ANQGSEA come from the germline V gene. Trimming left V 2 bases short and J 8 bases short, with 12 bases between. The CDR3 loop is CSVEPTGAGELFF. CDR3 bases: TGCAGCGTTGAACCCACAGGCGCAGGGGAGCTGTTTTTT.

This clonotype was counted at least ten times. CDR3 sequence (DNA): TGTGCCAGCCCCACGGTTACACCCCTCCACTTT. Translation gives CASPTVTPLHF. This chain uses TRBV18 with TRBJ1-6; no clear D gene. The CDR3 consists of 11 residues. V lost 8 bases and J lost 11, with 10 bases in between. Germline values: CDR1 KGHSH, CDR2 LQKENI. The variable domain in full, completed from reference TRBV18 and TRBJ1-6, reads NAGVMQNPRHLVRRRGQEARLRCSPMKGHSHVYWYRQLPEEGLKFMVYLQKENIIDESGMPKERFSAEFPKEGPSILRIQQVVRGDSAAYFCASPTVTPLHFGNGTRLTVT.

About this clonotype itself: This may be a read error, as it is one base from a much larger clone. The rearrangement joins TRBV6-5 to TRBJ2-1; D could derive from TRBD1 or TRBD2 (6 bases each). Near its end, the DNA agrees better with TRBJ2-7, so the J call may be wrong. The CDR3 runs 14 residues. Germline V lookup: CDR1 MNHEY, CDR2 SVGAGI. The CDR3 DNA reads TGTGCCAGCAGTCCTACGGGCGGGACACCCAAGCAGTACTTC. The encoded protein is CASSPTGGTPKQYF.

Many counts were recorded for this clonotype. V usage is TRBV7-9 and J usage is TRBJ1-4; the D gene is possibly TRBD1 (6 bases). The CDR3 length is 13 residues. V lost 8 bases and J lost 7, with 14 bases in between. CDR1 and CDR2 (germline): SEHNR, FQNEAQ (reference sequence). CDR3 protein: CASRVQGGEKLFF. The CDR3 coding sequence is TGTGCCAGCCGGGTACAGGGAGGTGAAAAACTGTTTTTT.

This clonotype was counted many times. The rearrangement uses TRBV28 and TRBJ1-1; unclear D gene. The CDR3 has 16 residues. Germline lookup yields CDR1 MDHEN and CDR2 SYDVKM. Between the trimmed V and J ends, which lost 6 bases and 3 bases, there was a span of 20 bases. The CDR3 region has the DNA TGTGCCAGCAGCCCGAGTAGTTGGGATTTTGACACTGAAGCTTTCTTT. Its translation: CASSPSSWDFDTEAFF.

Ten or more counts support this clonotype. V usage is TRBV28 and J usage is TRBJ1-2; the D is unclear. The CDR3 runs 14 residues. Per the germline V gene, CDR1 is MDHEN and CDR2 is SYDVKM. Deletions cut 7 bases from V and 2 bases from J, with 14 bases between. The CDR3, as DNA: TGTGCCAGCACCTCCCCGGGCAACAACTATGGCTACACCTTC. It yields the protein CASTSPGNNYGYTF.

This clonotype was found many times. The chain joins TRBV5-1 to TRBJ1-3; no definite D call. Germline values: CDR1 SGHRS, CDR2 YFSETQ. V lost 0 bases, J lost 1 base, and 14 bases lay in between. The CDR3 has 17 amino acids. The CDR3 spells CASSLVSDGISGNTIYF. The CDR3 nucleotides read TGCGCCAGCAGCTTGGTCTCGGACGGCATATCTGGAAACACCATATATTTT.

This clonotype was counted at least ten times. This chain joins TRBV11-2 and TRBJ2-1; D might be TRBD1 (6 bases). Germline V gene data show CDR1 as SGHAT and CDR2 as FQNNGV. The CDR3 loop spans 14 amino acids. V was shortened by 3 bases and J by 1 base, with 7 bases between the two germline ends. The chain's CDR3 is CASSFRGSYNEQFF. The CDR3 DNA sequence: TGTGCCAGCAGCTTCAGGGGTTCCTACAATGAGCAGTTCTTC.

There are many counts of this clonotype. This chain uses TRBV4-1 with TRBJ2-1; D gene unclear. Germline V CDR1 and CDR2: MGHRA, YSYEKL. The CDR3 totals 13 residues. V lost 4 bases to trimming and J lost 8 bases, with 12 bases between them. The CDR3 spells CASSRVVRDEQFF. CDR3 DNA sequence: TGCGCCAGCAGCCGGGTTGTAAGGGATGAGCAGTTCTTC.

This clonotype appeared many times. The chain recombines TRBV5-8 with TRBJ2-1; 11 bases are a match to TRBD2. J gave up 8 bases and V 4 bases, and 8 bases lay outside the gene matches. This CDR3 has 15 residues. Germline CDR1 reads SGHTS; CDR2 reads YDEGEE. The CDR3 DNA reads TGTGCCAGCAGCATCCGACTAGCGGGAACGGATGAGCAGTTCTTC. Its translation: CASSIRLAGTDEQFF.

This clonotype was seen many times. This chain links TRBV5-4 with TRBJ2-6; possibly TRBD2 for D (5 bases). The CDR3 covers 13 residues. The germline V gene has CDR1 SGHNT and CDR2 YYREEE (reference sequence). V was shortened by 10 bases and J by 2 bases, with 10 bases between the two germline ends. CDR3 loop: CAGSLAGANVLTF. In DNA, the CDR3 is TGTGCCGGGAGCCTCGCTGGGGCCAACGTCCTGACTTTC.

This clonotype was detected ten times or more. The chain employs TRBV29-1 and TRBJ1-2, with D uncertain. Per the germline V gene, CDR1 is SQVTM and CDR2 is ANQGSEA. V dropped 4 bases and J dropped 8 bases, with 14 bases sitting between them. The CDR3 covers 12 residues. CDR3: CSVVGSSRGYTF. CDR3 coding DNA: TGCAGCGTTGTCGGGTCCTCTCGAGGCTACACCTTC. Combining the CDR3 with reference TRBV29-1 and TRBJ1-2 gives the whole variable domain SAVISQKPSRDICQRGTSLTIQCQVDSQVTMMFWYRQQPGQSLTLIATANQGSEATYESGFVIDKFPISRPNLTFSTLTVSNMSPEDSSIYLCSVVGSSRGYTFGSGTRLTVV.

Many counts were recorded for this clonotype. The chain couples TRBV4-3 to TRBJ2-1; 10 nucleotides agree with TRBD1. The V and J ends lost 4 bases and 3 bases, in that order; junction bases with no gene match: 3. The CDR3 length is 15 residues. The germline CDR1 and CDR2 sequences are LGHNA and YSLEER. In DNA, the CDR3 is TGCGCCAGCAGCCGGGGACAGGGGCACTACAATGAGCAGTTCTTC. Amino acid sequence: CASSRGQGHYNEQFF.

This clonotype has a count of ten or more. The chain has TRBV6-1 and TRBJ1-1; D is perhaps TRBD1 (5 bases). Germline CDR1 MNHNS, CDR2 SASEGT. V lost 2 bases and J 4 bases, leaving 11 bases between the germline ends. CDR3 length: 14 residues. CDR3 nucleotides: TGTGCCAGCAGTGAAAGGGGCCAGGGCACTGAAGCTTTCTTT. Protein product: CASSERGQGTEAFF.

This clonotype was found many times. The chain links TRBV2 to TRBJ1-5, with D tentatively TRBD1 (5 bases). In germline, CDR1 is SNHLY, CDR2 FYNNEI. The ends were cut back, 4 bases at V and 2 bases at J, with 9 bases in the middle. CDR3 length: 14 amino acids. The CDR3 spells CASSGLGGNQPQHF. The CDR3 DNA sequence: TGTGCCAGCAGTGGGCTGGGGGGCAATCAGCCCCAGCATTTT.

The chain joins TRBV28 to TRBJ2-7; 8 nucleotides align to TRBD2. Germline loops: CDR1 MDHEN, CDR2 SYDVKM. The CDR3 has 13 residues. The V segment lost 4 bases and the J segment 9 bases; nucleotides outside the gene matches: 8. CDR3 coding DNA: TGTGCCAGCAGTTGGGGGACGGGAGGGGTGCAGTACTTC. Encoded protein: CASSWGTGGVQYF.